This TCR beta chain was sequenced for a study of tumor and adjacent non-tumor tissue in lung cancer. In the study overall: Patients were aged about 31 to 85, approximately 11 men and roughly five women, stage I to III.

General study points: Higher tumor TCR diversity was associated with shorter survival. Tumor repertoires had a smaller top 100 clone share than normal lung.

The template was RNA from unsorted bulk tissue. The normal lung tissue was taken more than 3 cm from the tumor edge. Sample share makes this clonotype medium-sized. Antigen unknown. This CDR3 is 15 amino acids long. Germline V gene sequence: CDR1 SGHAT, CDR2 FQNNGV. Trimming pared 0 bases from V and 0 bases from J, leaving 9 bases between. Three rounds of nested PCR, following a modified ARM-PCR protocol, produced the TCRbeta library. TCRdb re-called the multiplex PCR reads through MiXCR, storing one row per CDR3 protein. The sample shows 60,000 to 90,000 distinct CDR3 sequences, around 70% of them seen only once.

Specimen: distant non-tumor lung tissue. The chain uses TRBV11-2 and TRBJ2-7, with a weak D call TRBD2 (6 bases). The origin of this receptor is a woman between 45 and 60 years old with non-small cell lung cancer. CDR3 DNA: TGTGCCAGCAGCTTAGATCGGGGGAGCTCCTACGAGCAGTACTTC. Residues: CASSLDRGSSYEQYF.